These 7 T cell receptor beta chains came from one sample sequenced in a study of identical twins. TCRdb reprocessed the 5' RACE reads via MiXCR and lists one record per CDR3 protein. The sample includes just over 450,000 distinct CDR3 sequences, 12% to 15% of them seen just once. The sample also formed part of further work on yellow fever vaccine responses in identical twins.

What was sequenced was CD4+ T cells sorted from blood. These receptors were taken from a woman aged 18-35 years in good health.

This clonotype has more than one count but fewer than ten. V is TRBV5-1 and J is TRBJ2-5; weak D call: TRBD1 (6 bases). Trimming cost V 6 bases and J 5 bases, with 17 bases left between them. The CDR3 covers 14 residues. Germline values: CDR1 SGHRS, CDR2 YFSETQ. The CDR3 sequence: CASTIAHREETQYF. CDR3 sequence (DNA): TGCGCCAGCACCATAGCCCACAGGGAGGAGACCCAGTACTTC.

A few counts support this clonotype. Germline and junction disagree at one end, which may indicate a read error. The rearrangement links TRBV5-1 to TRBJ2-7, with a weak D call TRBD1 (5 bases). The CDR3 is made up of 14 amino acids. The germline V gene has CDR1 SGHRS and CDR2 YFSETQ. The CDR3 region is CASSLVPGSSEQYF. CDR3 in DNA: TGCGCCAGCAGCTTGGTACCAGGGTCCTCCGAGCAGTACTTC.

This clonotype was observed a handful of times. The V gene is TRBV11-2, the J gene TRBJ2-1, with 7 nucleotides matching TRBD2. This CDR3 contains 15 residues. Trimming took 3 bases from V and 3 from J; bases not matched to a gene: 5. Germline V CDR1 and CDR2: SGHAT, FQNNGV. The CDR3 loop is CASSFWPSGYNEQFF. Here the CDR3 DNA reads TGTGCCAGCAGCTTTTGGCCTAGCGGCTACAATGAGCAGTTCTTC. The entire variable domain, with the rest obtained from reference TRBV11-2 and TRBJ2-1, is as follows: EAGVAQSPRYKIIEKRQSVAFWCNPISGHATLYWYQQILGQGPKLLIQFQNNGVVDDSQLPKDRFSAERLKGVDSTLKIQPAKLEDSAVYLCASSFWPSGYNEQFFGPGTRLTVL.

Only a few counts were recorded for this clonotype. The chain is built from TRBV3-1 and TRBJ2-2; TRBD1 matches 7 bases. With 0 bases clipped from V and 5 bases from J, the junction kept 3 bases outside the gene matches. CDR1 and CDR2 (germline): LGHDT, YNNKEL (reference sequence). The length of the CDR3 is 15 residues. The CDR3 spells CASSQDATGTGELFF. CDR3 DNA sequence: TGTGCCAGCAGCCAAGACGCGACAGGGACCGGGGAGCTGTTTTTT.

This clonotype was observed a handful of times. V is TRBV10-3 and J is TRBJ2-2, with 11 bases matching TRBD2. Germline V gene lookup returns CDR1 ENHRY and CDR2 SYGVKD. Losses at the gene ends were 3 bases for V and 2 bases for J; bases not matched to a gene: 5. The CDR3 length is 17 residues. The DNA for the CDR3 is TGTGCCATCAGTGACCTACTAGCGGGGGAAAACACCGGGGAGCTGTTTTTT. Protein: CAISDLLAGENTGELFF.

The rearrangement joins TRBV7-2 to TRBJ2-1; 12 bases fit TRBD2. With 6 bases clipped from V and 0 bases from J, the junction kept 3 bases outside the gene matches. Germline CDR1 is SGHTA and CDR2 is FQGNSA. This CDR3 contains 16 residues. The CDR3 bases are TGTGCCAGCAGAGAGGGACTAGCGGGCTCCTACAATGAGCAGTTCTTC. It specifies CASREGLAGSYNEQFF.

The chain uses TRBV12-3 or TRBV12-4 and TRBJ1-1; D gene unclear. Trimming pared 7 bases from V and 6 bases from J, leaving 15 bases between. The CDR3 is 13 residues long. The CDR3 nucleotides are TGTGCCAGCAATCTTAAGACTACGTCTGAAGCTTTCTTT. This encodes CASNLKTTSEAFF.